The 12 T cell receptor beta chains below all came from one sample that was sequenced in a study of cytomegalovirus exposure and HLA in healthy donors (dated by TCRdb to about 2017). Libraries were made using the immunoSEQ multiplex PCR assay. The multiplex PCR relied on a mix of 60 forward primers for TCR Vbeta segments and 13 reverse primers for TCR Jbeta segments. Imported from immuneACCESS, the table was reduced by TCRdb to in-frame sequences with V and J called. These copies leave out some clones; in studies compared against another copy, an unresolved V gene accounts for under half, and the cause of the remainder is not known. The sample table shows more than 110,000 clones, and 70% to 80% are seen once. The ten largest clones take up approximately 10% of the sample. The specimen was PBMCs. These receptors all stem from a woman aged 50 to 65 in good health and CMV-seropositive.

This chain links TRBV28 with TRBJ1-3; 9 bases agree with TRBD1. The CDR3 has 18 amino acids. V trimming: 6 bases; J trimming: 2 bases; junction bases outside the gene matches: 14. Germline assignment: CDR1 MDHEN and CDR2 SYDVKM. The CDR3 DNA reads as TGTGCCAGCAGGTTTACAGGGGGCGCGGAATTCACTGGAAACACCATATATTTT. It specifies CASRFTGGAEFTGNTIYF.

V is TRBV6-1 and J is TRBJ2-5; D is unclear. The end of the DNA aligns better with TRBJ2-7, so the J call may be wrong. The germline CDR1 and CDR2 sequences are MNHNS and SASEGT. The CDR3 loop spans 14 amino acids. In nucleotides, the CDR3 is TGTGCCAGCAGCCCCGCAGGTCTGTCCTACGAGCAGTACTTC. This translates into CASSPAGLSYEQYF.

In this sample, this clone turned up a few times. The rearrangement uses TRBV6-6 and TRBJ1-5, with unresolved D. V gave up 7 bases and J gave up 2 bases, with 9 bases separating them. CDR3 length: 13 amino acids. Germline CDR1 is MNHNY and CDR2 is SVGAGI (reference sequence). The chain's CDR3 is CASTRVGNQPQHF. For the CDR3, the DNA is TGTGCCAGCACCCGGGTCGGCAATCAGCCCCAGCATTTT.

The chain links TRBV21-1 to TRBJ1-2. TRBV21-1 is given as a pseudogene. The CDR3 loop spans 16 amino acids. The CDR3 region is CASSKDPGDTNYGYTF. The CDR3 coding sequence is TGTGCCAGCAGCAAAGATCCGGGGGATACTAACTATGGCTACACCTTC.

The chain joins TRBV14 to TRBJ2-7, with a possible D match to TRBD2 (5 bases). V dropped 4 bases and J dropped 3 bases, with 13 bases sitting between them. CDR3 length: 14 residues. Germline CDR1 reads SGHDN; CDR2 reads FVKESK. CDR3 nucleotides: TGTGCCAGCAGCCCGAGTGCGGAGGACTACGAGCAGTACTTC. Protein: CASSPSAEDYEQYF.

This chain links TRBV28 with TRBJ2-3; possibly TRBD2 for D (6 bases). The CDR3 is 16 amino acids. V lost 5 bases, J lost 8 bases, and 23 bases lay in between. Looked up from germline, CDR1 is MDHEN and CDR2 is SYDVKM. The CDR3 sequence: CASSPPPRGSHSTQYF. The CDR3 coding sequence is TGTGCCAGCAGTCCACCACCCCGGGGGTCCCACTCTACGCAGTATTTT.

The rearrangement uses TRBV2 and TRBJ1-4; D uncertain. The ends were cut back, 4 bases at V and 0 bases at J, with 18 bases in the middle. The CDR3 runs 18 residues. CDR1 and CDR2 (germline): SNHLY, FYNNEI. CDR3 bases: TGTGCCAGCAGTGCCGCATGGAGAGGCTCATCAACTAATGAAAAACTGTTTTTT. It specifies CASSAAWRGSSTNEKLFF.

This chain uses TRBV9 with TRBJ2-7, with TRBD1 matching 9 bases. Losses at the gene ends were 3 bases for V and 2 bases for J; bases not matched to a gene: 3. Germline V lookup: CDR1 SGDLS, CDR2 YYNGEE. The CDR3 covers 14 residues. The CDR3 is CASSAGTGTYEQYF. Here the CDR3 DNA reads TGTGCCAGCAGCGCCGGGACAGGGACCTACGAGCAGTACTTC.

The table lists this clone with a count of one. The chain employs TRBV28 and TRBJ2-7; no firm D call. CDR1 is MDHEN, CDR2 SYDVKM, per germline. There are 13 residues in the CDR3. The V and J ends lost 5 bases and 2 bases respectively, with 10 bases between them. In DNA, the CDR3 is TGTGCCAGCAGTGTGGCAGATACCTACGAGCAGTACTTC. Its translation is CASSVADTYEQYF.

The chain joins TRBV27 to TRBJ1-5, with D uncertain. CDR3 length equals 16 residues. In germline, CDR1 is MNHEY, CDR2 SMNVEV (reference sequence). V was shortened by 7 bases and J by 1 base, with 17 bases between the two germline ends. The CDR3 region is CASKVLGEASNQPQHF. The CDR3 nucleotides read TGTGCCAGCAAGGTTCTCGGGGAGGCGAGCAATCAGCCCCAGCATTTT.

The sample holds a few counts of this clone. The CDR3 here is CSASREREYF. The CDR3 coding sequence is TGCAGTGCTAGTCGGGAGCGGGAGTACTTC. The rearrangement joins TRBV20-1 to TRBJ2-7; TRBD2 might be the D (6 bases). The CDR3 totals 10 residues. Looked up from germline, CDR1 is DFQATT and CDR2 is SNEGSKA (reference sequence). Trimming left V 3 bases short and J 11 bases short, with 11 bases between.

CDR3 residues: CASSPQGAPYEQYF. CDR3 nucleotide sequence: TGTGCCAGCAGCCCACAGGGGGCTCCCTACGAGCAGTACTTC. The rearrangement links TRBV5-6 to TRBJ2-7; 9 nucleotides agree with TRBD1. Germline V gene lookup returns CDR1 SGHDT and CDR2 YYEEEE. This CDR3 comprises 14 residues. The V segment lost 4 bases and the J segment 2 bases; nucleotides outside the gene matches: 4.